This T cell receptor (beta chain) stems from a study of T cell repertoires in cytomegalovirus infection (dated by TCRdb to the late 2010s). As for the study more broadly: Because public TCR beta signatures pointed to carriage of CMV infection together with the matching HLA type, the HLA type of each donor mattered for the analysis.

This clonotype turned up a few times. What this receptor recognizes is not known. No much larger clone is present one base from it, and per-base qualities are unavailable. The sequencing machine was an Illumina HiSeq 1500. The public reads were reprocessed in TCRdb via fastp at Q25 and MiXCR, keeping in-frame beta chains. CDR3 protein duplicates are merged, each entry listing the most common genes and DNA. The sample table records hundreds of thousands of distinct CDR3 sequences; 20% to 25% of these occur just once. Around 7.6% of the sample is held by the ten biggest clonotypes. There are 13 amino acids in the CDR3, from cysteine to phenylalanine inclusive. The read is trimmed to its CDR3 DNA, 39 bases read in frame from base 1. V loses 8 bases at its end and J loses 5 bases; junction bases beyond the gene matches: 6. The germline V gene encodes CDR1 MNHEY and CDR2 SVGEGT. The full study reports these points: In both this cohort and an independent roughly 360-donor cohort, the cumulative frequency of public TCR beta family members distinguished carriers of CMV infection plus the relevant HLA type. The ex vivo response was dominated by HLA-C-restricted CMV-specific TCR beta clonotypes, which also provided the single most frequent clonotype in two of eight donors.

Recombination joined TRBV6-2 or TRBV6-3 with TRBJ2-5, and TRBD2 aligns with 9 junction nucleotides. The origin of this receptor is a human donor in good health (CMV status not recorded). Some clones in this sample may be carry-over from other donors' samples. Sequenced sample: CD8+ T cells from PBMCs. The CDR3 has the sequence CASGGGATETQYF. The sequenced DNA: TGTGCCAGCGGCGGGGGGGCTACGGAGACCCAGTACTTC.